The 32 T cell receptor beta chains given below trace back to one sample, sequenced in a study of cytomegalovirus exposure and HLA in healthy donors. The PCR made use of 60 Vbeta and 13 Jbeta primers. Using immunoSEQ multiplex PCR, the repertoire was profiled, and TCRdb retains in-frame clones only, with some absent. The repertoire holds 20,000 to 30,000 clones, 75% to 80% seen once, with 4% to 5.5% in the top ten. Material for sequencing was PBMCs. Receptors originate from a male donor in good health and CMV-seronegative.

The J gene is TRBJ1-3, the V gene TRBV5-6, with D tentatively TRBD1 (6 bases). CDR3 length equals 15 residues. V was pared by 3 bases and J by 7 bases, with 17 bases between. Germline-derived CDR1 and CDR2 are SGHDT and YYEEEE. This CDR3 reads CASSWLGGSGNTIYF. The CDR3 DNA reads as TGTGCCAGCAGCTGGCTTGGGGGCTCGGGGAACACCATATATTTT.

The rearrangement links TRBV27 to TRBJ2-1, with D possibly matching TRBD2 (5 bases). Germline CDR1 reads MNHEY; CDR2 reads SMNVEV (reference sequence). V lost 2 bases and J 5 bases, leaving 10 bases between the germline ends. CDR3 size: 14 residues. This chain's CDR3 is CASSLPGVHNEQFF. CDR3 DNA sequence: TGTGCCAGCAGTTTACCCGGGGTACACAATGAGCAGTTCTTC.

CDR3 loop: CASSGLWGNYEQYF. For the CDR3, the DNA is TGTGCCAGCAGTGGACTATGGGGTAACTACGAGCAGTACTTC. The chain couples TRBV2 to TRBJ2-7; a possible D gene is TRBD2 (5 bases). The germline gives CDR1 SNHLY, CDR2 FYNNEI. CDR3 length: 14 residues. Trimming left V 4 bases short and J 3 bases short, with 13 bases between.

The chain recombines TRBV28 with TRBJ1-4, with a possible D match to TRBD1 (6 bases). Germline V gene lookup returns CDR1 MDHEN and CDR2 SYDVKM. Trimming took 6 bases from V and 8 from J, leaving 19 bases between them. The CDR3 runs 15 residues. The CDR3 coding sequence is TGTGCCAGCAGCCGGACTGGCAGGGGAATAGAAAAACTGTTTTTT. Translation gives CASSRTGRGIEKLFF.

The rearrangement links TRBV2 to TRBJ2-5; perhaps TRBD1 as D (5 bases). Germline V gives CDR1 SNHLY, CDR2 FYNNEI. The CDR3 has 13 amino acids. V shed 4 bases and J shed 6 bases, with 12 bases lying between them. CDR3: CASSAGFLQTQYF. Written as DNA, the CDR3 is TGTGCCAGCAGTGCAGGGTTTTTGCAGACCCAGTACTTC.

The V and J genes are TRBV9 and TRBJ2-5; 8 bases line up with TRBD2. TRBJ2-7 matches the DNA end more closely, so the J call is doubtful. Germline values: CDR1 SGDLS, CDR2 YYNGEE. The CDR3 consists of 16 residues. The CDR3: CASSAGGGGSSYEQYF. As DNA, the CDR3 is TGTGCCAGCAGCGCCGGGGGCGGGGGGAGCTCCTACGAGCAGTACTTC.

The chain couples TRBV28 to TRBJ2-2; TRBD2 is a possible D gene (6 bases). Trimming took 5 bases from V and 5 from J, leaving 12 bases between them. This CDR3 is 14 amino acids long. Germline-derived CDR1 and CDR2 are MDHEN and SYDVKM. CDR3 sequence: CASSPLGGTGELFF. As DNA, the CDR3 is TGTGCCAGCAGTCCTCTGGGGGGAACCGGGGAGCTGTTTTTT.

The rearrangement uses TRBV5-6 and TRBJ1-1; D gene unclear. Germline V gene lookup returns CDR1 SGHDT and CDR2 YYEEEE. This CDR3 has 14 residues. The V and J ends lost 4 bases and 1 base respectively, with 11 bases between them. For the CDR3, the DNA is TGTGCCAGCAGCCACAATGGCTGGAACACTGAAGCTTTCTTT. Encoded protein: CASSHNGWNTEAFF.

This rearrangement joins TRBV4-2 to TRBJ2-1; TRBD2 aligns across 8 bases. J gave up 8 bases and V 4 bases, and 10 bases lay outside the gene matches. The V gene's germline CDR1 is LGHNA and CDR2 YNFKEQ. CDR3 length: 15 residues. CDR3 region: CASSLRPTSGDEQFF. In DNA, the CDR3 is TGTGCCAGCAGCCTTAGGCCCACTAGCGGCGATGAGCAGTTCTTC.

The chain recombines TRBV7-2 with TRBJ2-1; no clear D. CDR1 is SGHTA, CDR2 FQGNSA, per germline. The CDR3 is made up of 16 amino acids. V shed 1 base and J shed 6 bases, with 16 bases lying between them. CDR3 loop: CASSLVFLVQPNEQFF. In DNA form, the CDR3 reads TGTGCCAGCAGCTTAGTTTTCCTAGTCCAACCCAATGAGCAGTTCTTC.

The rearrangement links TRBV27 to TRBJ2-2; the D is unclear. V lost 6 bases and J 2 bases, leaving 16 bases between the germline ends. The CDR3 is 16 residues long. Per the germline V gene, CDR1 is MNHEY and CDR2 is SMNVEV (reference sequence). This CDR3 is CASRAVWSGNTGELFF. CDR3 coding DNA: TGTGCCAGCAGAGCTGTTTGGTCAGGCAACACCGGGGAGCTGTTTTTT.

This clone was observed a single time. The chain links TRBV5-1 to TRBJ2-1, with a possible D match to TRBD2 (5 bases). Trimming removed 3 bases at V and 6 bases at J, with 19 bases between. Germline CDR1 reads SGHRS; CDR2 reads YFSETQ. The CDR3 has 16 residues. CDR3 amino acids: CASSSAYNTRGNEQFF. For the CDR3, the DNA is TGCGCCAGCAGCTCGGCCTATAACACTCGGGGCAATGAGCAGTTCTTC.

This rearrangement joins TRBV6-5 to TRBJ1-1; D perhaps matches TRBD1 (6 bases). V lost 6 bases to trimming and J lost 4 bases, with 15 bases between them. CDR3 size: 14 residues. The germline V gene encodes CDR1 MNHEY and CDR2 SVGAGI. CDR3 protein: CASRRTGGGTEAFF. The CDR3 DNA reads TGTGCCAGCAGAAGAACGGGGGGCGGCACTGAAGCTTTCTTT.

The gene calls are TRBV21-1 and TRBJ2-1; the table's D gene call, TRBD2, was not cross checked with the DNA. TRBV21-1 is given as a pseudogene. The CDR3 contains 17 residues. The CDR3 bases are TGTGCCAGCAGCAAAGTTGCGGGGAGATTTTCCTACAATGAGCAGTTCTTC. It is translated as CASSKVAGRFSYNEQFF.

The rearrangement uses TRBV16 and TRBJ1-6, with D maybe TRBD1 (6 bases). This CDR3 comprises 15 residues. CDR1 is KGHSY and CDR2 is FQNENV in the germline V gene. V shed 0 bases and J shed 7 bases, with 10 bases lying between them. In nucleotides, the CDR3 is TGTGCCAGCAGCCAATCGCAGGGGCGGAATTCACCCCTCCACTTT. It translates to CASSQSQGRNSPLHF.

The chain employs TRBV9 and TRBJ2-2, with 7 bases lining up with TRBD2. This CDR3 region has 16 residues. V trimming: 0 bases; J trimming: 3 bases; junction bases outside the gene matches: 5. Germline V CDR1 and CDR2: SGDLS, YYNGEE. CDR3 loop: CASSVVGRGYTGELFF. CDR3 coding DNA: TGTGCCAGCAGCGTAGTGGGGAGGGGTTACACCGGGGAGCTGTTTTTT.

This sequence joins TRBV27 and TRBJ1-5, with D possibly matching TRBD1 (6 bases). Trimming pared 2 bases from V and 8 bases from J, leaving 13 bases between. Germline V gene lookup returns CDR1 MNHEY and CDR2 SMNVEV (reference sequence). The length of the CDR3 is 14 residues. The CDR3, as DNA: TGTGCCAGCAGTTTACTGGGATCAGGGGAGCCCCAGCATTTT. Protein sequence: CASSLLGSGEPQHF.

This sequence joins TRBV5-5 and TRBJ2-7; 8 nucleotides line up with TRBD2. Per germline, CDR1 SGHKS and CDR2 YYEKEE (reference sequence). This CDR3 is built from 17 residues. V was clipped by 3 bases and J by 2 bases; unmatched bases: 13. The CDR3 sequence is CASSYMPSGLLAYEQYF. CDR3 DNA: TGTGCCAGCAGCTATATGCCTAGCGGGTTACTGGCCTACGAGCAGTACTTC. The full variable domain, in which reference TRBV5-5 and TRBJ2-7 provide the parts outside the CDR3, is DAGVTQSPTHLIKTRGQQVTLRCSPISGHKSVSWYQQVLGQGPQFIFQYYEKEERGRGNFPDRFSARQFPNYSSELNVNALLLGDSALYLCASSYMPSGLLAYEQYFGPGTRLTVT.

The chain carries TRBV6-6 and TRBJ2-7; D ambiguous. Trimming removed 0 bases from V and 6 bases from J, with 9 bases in between. Germline V gene lookup returns CDR1 MNHNY and CDR2 SVGAGI (reference sequence). This CDR3 contains 13 residues. In DNA, the CDR3 is TGTGCCAGCAGTTACTCGACTGTGGGCGAGCAGTACTTC. This sequence encodes CASSYSTVGEQYF.

The chain joins TRBV6-5 to TRBJ2-1; 8 nucleotides align to TRBD2. V was clipped by 4 bases and J by 1 base; unmatched bases: 6. This CDR3 comprises 16 residues. From germline, CDR1 is MNHEY and CDR2 SVGAGI. This chain's CDR3 is CASSSHSGASYNEQFF. The DNA for the CDR3 is TGTGCCAGCAGTTCCCATAGCGGGGCTTCCTACAATGAGCAGTTCTTC.

The chain recombines TRBV5-1 with TRBJ1-2; D is uncertain. CDR3 length: 14 amino acids. Germline lookup yields CDR1 SGHRS and CDR2 YFSETQ. Trimming pared 3 bases from V and 7 bases from J, leaving 16 bases between. CDR3 nucleotides: TGCGCCAGCAGCTCTCAGCAGAACGCGGTTGGCTACACCTTC. Encoded protein: CASSSQQNAVGYTF.

The gene calls are TRBV6-1 and TRBJ2-5; D remains unclear. This CDR3 comprises 11 residues. The germline V gene encodes CDR1 MNHNS and CDR2 SASEGT. Trimming took off 2 bases at V and 7 bases at J, with 5 bases between the two ends. For the CDR3, the DNA is TGTGCCAGCAGTGAAACGGGGACCCAGTACTTC. The encoded protein is CASSETGTQYF.

This sequence joins TRBV7-7 and TRBJ2-3; 8 positions match TRBD1. Per the germline V gene, CDR1 is SSHAT and CDR2 is FNYEAQ (reference sequence). CDR3 length: 14 amino acids. J was trimmed by 3 bases and V by 5 bases; bases with no gene match: 4. The CDR3 protein is CASSRQGRTDTQYF. CDR3 DNA sequence: TGTGCCAGCAGCCGACAGGGGAGGACAGATACGCAGTATTTT.

Sample share makes this clone medium-sized. V is TRBV6-5 and J is TRBJ1-1; 10 bases fit TRBD1. This CDR3 comprises 16 residues. The V gene's germline CDR1 is MNHEY and CDR2 SVGAGI. Losses at the gene ends were 0 bases for V and 6 bases for J; bases not matched to a gene: 7. The CDR3 reads CASSYSSGTGEAEAFF. The CDR3 DNA follows: TGTGCCAGCAGTTACTCAAGCGGGACAGGGGAGGCTGAAGCTTTCTTT.

This chain links TRBV21-1 with TRBJ2-5; no check of the table's D call, TRBD2, against the DNA was made. With the DNA end fitting TRBJ2-7 better, the J assignment may be wrong. TRBV21-1 is a pseudogene. The CDR3 has 17 residues. The CDR3: CASSKDCVAAKGYEQYF. The DNA of the CDR3 is TGTGCCAGCAGCAAGGATTGTGTAGCGGCGAAAGGCTACGAGCAGTACTTC.

The V gene is TRBV28, the J gene TRBJ2-7; TRBD2 matches at 8 bases. The CDR3 consists of 15 residues. CDR1 is MDHEN, CDR2 SYDVKM, per germline. V dropped 5 bases and J dropped 7; count of bases not matched to a gene: 13. CDR3 nucleotides: TGTGCCAGCAGTATGTATAGCGGGGCCACCTCAGAGCAGTACTTC. As protein: CASSMYSGATSEQYF.

This sequence joins TRBV5-6 and TRBJ2-7, with D tentatively TRBD2 (5 bases). This CDR3 region has 12 residues. CDR1 is SGHDT, CDR2 YYEEEE, per germline. The V gene lost 1 base and the J gene lost 5 bases, with 7 bases spanning the gap. CDR3 DNA sequence: TGTGCCAGCAGCTTGAGGAGGAACGAGCAGTACTTC. Protein: CASSLRRNEQYF.

The chain combines TRBV5-1 with TRBJ2-3; D is perhaps TRBD1 (5 bases). The CDR3 has 13 residues. Trimming removed 1 base at V and 5 bases at J, with 8 bases between. The V gene's germline CDR1 is SGHRS and CDR2 YFSETQ. The CDR3 protein is CASSLSQGDTQYF. The DNA for the CDR3 is TGCGCCAGCAGCTTGTCCCAGGGAGATACGCAGTATTTT.

This chain links TRBV6-5 with TRBJ1-1; TRBD1 aligns across 7 bases. The CDR3 spans 13 residues. Germline lookup yields CDR1 MNHEY and CDR2 SVGAGI. After removal of 7 bases from V and 7 bases from J, the junction contained 9 bases not matched to a gene. The CDR3 DNA is TGTGCCAGCAAGCGGACAGGAATTCTTGAAGCTTTCTTT. Its translation: CASKRTGILEAFF.

This clone was counted between two and nine times. This chain joins TRBV7-9 and TRBJ1-4; a weak D match, TRBD1 (5 bases). The CDR3 sequence is 16 residues long. Germline CDR1 reads SEHNR; CDR2 reads FQNEAQ (reference sequence). V was pared by 5 bases and J by 8 bases, with 21 bases between. In DNA, the CDR3 is TGTGCCAGCAGCACAATGGTGGGGGGACTGGGAGAAAAACTGTTTTTT. It encodes CASSTMVGGLGEKLFF.

This clone was detected only a few times. The J gene is TRBJ2-1, the V gene TRBV7-3, with TRBD2 matching over 11 bases. Germline loops: CDR1 SGHTA, CDR2 FQGTGA. The CDR3 consists of 15 residues. V was pared by 4 bases and J by 7 bases, with 6 bases of the junction left unmatched. The CDR3 DNA reads as TGTGCCAGCAGCTCAATACTAGCGGGAGTAAATGAGCAGTTCTTC. Its protein is CASSSILAGVNEQFF. Full variable domain (remainder filled in from reference TRBV7-3 and TRBJ2-1): GAGVSQTPSNKVTEKGKYVELRCDPISGHTALYWYRQSLGQGPEFLIYFQGTGAADDSGLPNDRFFAVRPEGSVSTLKIQRTERGDSAVYLCASSSILAGVNEQFFGPGTRLTVL.

J is TRBJ2-1 and V is TRBV5-4; 7 nucleotides line up with TRBD1. The germline CDR1 and CDR2 sequences are SGHNT and YYREEE (reference sequence). Trimming at V came to 4 bases and at J to 0 bases, leaving 4 bases not matched to a gene. The length of the CDR3 is 15 residues. The CDR3 region is CASSPTGASYNEQFF. The CDR3 DNA sequence: TGTGCCAGCAGCCCCACAGGGGCCTCCTACAATGAGCAGTTCTTC.